What follows are 3 T cell receptor beta chains derived from one specimen sequenced in a study of cytomegalovirus exposure and HLA in healthy donors. The PCR had 60 Vbeta and 13 Jbeta primers. Produced via immunoSEQ multiplex PCR; TCRdb's table is partial and in-frame only. The sample lists 130,000 to 150,000 clones; roughly 80% were seen once. The sample consisted of PBMCs. These receptors were taken from a man younger than 35 in good health and CMV-seronegative.

V usage is TRBV7-2 and J usage is TRBJ2-3; the D gene is possibly TRBD2 (6 bases). V lost 2 bases to trimming and J lost 2 bases, with 17 bases between them. There are 17 residues in the CDR3. Germline values: CDR1 SGHTA, CDR2 FQGNSA. This CDR3 reads CASSLKVPGLYTDTQYF. In DNA form, the CDR3 reads TGTGCCAGCAGCTTAAAAGTACCGGGACTGTACACAGATACGCAGTATTTT.

This clone was detected only once. The rearrangement uses TRBV27 and TRBJ2-7; possible D gene TRBD2, 5 bases. The CDR3 totals 13 residues. Trimming took off 0 bases at V and 2 bases at J, with 5 bases between the two ends. Germline assignment: CDR1 MNHEY and CDR2 SMNVEV (reference sequence). As DNA, the CDR3 is TGTGCCAGCAGTTTATCCGGGGCCTACGAGCAGTACTTC. It codes for CASSLSGAYEQYF.

This clone was counted between two and nine times. V gene TRBV7-9 combines with J gene TRBJ2-5; unclear D gene. The CDR3 has 11 residues. With 1 base removed from V and 6 bases from J, the gap between germline ends came to 3 bases. The germline V gene encodes CDR1 SEHNR and CDR2 FQNEAQ (reference sequence). In nucleotides, the CDR3 is TGTGCCAGCAGCTTAGAGCAGACCCAGTACTTC. Residues: CASSLEQTQYF.